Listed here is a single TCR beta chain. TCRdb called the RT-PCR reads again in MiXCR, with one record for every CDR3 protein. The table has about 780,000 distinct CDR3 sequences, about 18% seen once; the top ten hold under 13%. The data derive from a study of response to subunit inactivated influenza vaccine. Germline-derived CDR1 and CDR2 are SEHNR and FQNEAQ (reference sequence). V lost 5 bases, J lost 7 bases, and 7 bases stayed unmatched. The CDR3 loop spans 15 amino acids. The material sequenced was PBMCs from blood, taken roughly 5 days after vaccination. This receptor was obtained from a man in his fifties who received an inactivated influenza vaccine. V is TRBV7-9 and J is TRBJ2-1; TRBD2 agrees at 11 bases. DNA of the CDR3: TGTGCCAGCAGCCTTAGCGGGGGGGTCGGGAATGAGCAGTTCTTC. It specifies CASSLSGGVGNEQFF.